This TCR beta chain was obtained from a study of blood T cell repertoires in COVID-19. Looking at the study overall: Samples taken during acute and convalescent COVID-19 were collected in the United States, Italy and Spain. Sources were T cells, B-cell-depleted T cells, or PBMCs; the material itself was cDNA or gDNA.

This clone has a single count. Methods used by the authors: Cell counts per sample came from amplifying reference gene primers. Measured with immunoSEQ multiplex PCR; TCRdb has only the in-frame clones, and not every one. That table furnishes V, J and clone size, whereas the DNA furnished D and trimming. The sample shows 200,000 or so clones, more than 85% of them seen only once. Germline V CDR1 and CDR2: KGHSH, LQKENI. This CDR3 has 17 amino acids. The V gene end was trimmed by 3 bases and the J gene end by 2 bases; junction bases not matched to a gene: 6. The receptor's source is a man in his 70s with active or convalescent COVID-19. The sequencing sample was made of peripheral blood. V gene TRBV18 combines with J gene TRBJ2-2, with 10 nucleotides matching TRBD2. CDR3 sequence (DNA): TGTGCCAGCTCACCTTGGACTAGCGGAGGTAACACCGGGGAGCTGTTTTTT. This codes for CASSPWTSGGNTGELFF.